These 22 T cell receptor beta chains came from one sample sequenced in a study of early T cells in non-severe SARS-CoV-2 infection. TCRdb re-called the 5' RACE reads with MiXCR, one entry per CDR3 protein. The sample has 100,000 to 130,000 distinct CDR3 sequences, 11% seen once. The sequenced material came from whole blood. These receptors were taken from an adult who was a healthcare worker with PCR-confirmed SARS-CoV-2 infection or an uninfected control (not recorded which).

At least ten counts were recorded for this clonotype. The chain links TRBV7-8 to TRBJ2-5; 8 positions match TRBD1. Losses at the gene ends were 5 bases for V and 3 bases for J; bases not matched to a gene: 2. The V gene's germline CDR1 is SGHVS and CDR2 FQNEAQ. The CDR3 has 13 residues. The CDR3 nucleotides read TGTGCCAGCAGCGTGGACAGGGAAGAGACCCAGTACTTC. Translating gives CASSVDREETQYF.

This clonotype has a count of ten or more. The V gene is TRBV12-3 or TRBV12-4, the J gene TRBJ2-7; D not certain. The CDR3 is made up of 11 amino acids. Trimming shortened V by 4 bases and J by 7 bases, and 8 bases separated the two germline ends. The CDR3 region is CASSSMGEQYF. CDR3 in DNA: TGTGCCAGCAGTTCGATGGGGGAGCAGTACTTC.

This chain joins TRBV7-2 and TRBJ1-6; 7 nucleotides line up with TRBD1. This CDR3 has 14 residues. CDR1 and CDR2 (germline): SGHTA, FQGNSA. After removal of 4 bases from V and 9 bases from J, the junction contained 6 bases not matched to a gene. CDR3 amino acids: CASSSGQLISPLHF. For the CDR3, the DNA is TGTGCCAGCAGCTCGGGACAGTTGATTTCACCCCTCCACTTT.

This clonotype was seen repeatedly, ten times or more. This chain uses TRBV28 with TRBJ2-3; D call uncertain. CDR3 size: 12 residues. Germline CDR1 and CDR2: MDHEN and SYDVKM. Trimming removed 10 bases at V and 4 bases at J, with 12 bases between. CDR3 region: CATNQRADTQYF. CDR3 DNA sequence: TGTGCCACCAACCAGCGAGCAGATACGCAGTATTTT.

This chain joins TRBV21-1 and TRBJ2-7; the DNA was not compared with TRBD1, the D call given in the table. TRBV21-1 is tagged as a pseudogene. This CDR3 spans 13 amino acids. The CDR3 DNA sequence: TGTGCCAGCAGCCCCCCCTGGGGGAACGAGCAGTACTTC. Encoded protein: CASSPPWGNEQYF.

V is TRBV4-1 and J is TRBJ1-3, with no clear D. Trimming shortened V by 1 base and J by 0 bases, and 10 bases separated the two germline ends. Germline values: CDR1 MGHRA, CDR2 YSYEKL. This CDR3 is built from 16 residues. This chain's CDR3 is CASSQVGRLSGNTIYF. In nucleotides, the CDR3 is TGCGCCAGCAGCCAAGTCGGGCGCCTCTCTGGAAACACCATATATTTT.

Judged by abundance, this clonotype is medium-sized. The chain links TRBV6-1 to TRBJ2-1, with 8 bases matching TRBD2. Germline values: CDR1 MNHNS, CDR2 SASEGT. The CDR3 extends over 17 amino acids. V trimming: 10 bases; J trimming: 8 bases; junction bases outside the gene matches: 22. CDR3 sequence reads: CAIDASIGGLGLDEQFF. DNA of the CDR3: TGTGCCATCGACGCCTCAATAGGGGGACTAGGGTTGGATGAGCAGTTCTTC.

The rearrangement uses TRBV4-3 and TRBJ2-3; possibly TRBD2 for D (5 bases). V gave up 4 bases and J gave up 4 bases, with 18 bases separating them. The CDR3 has 16 amino acids. The germline CDR1 and CDR2 sequences are LGHNA and YSLEER. The CDR3 loop reads CASSRKGVKAPDTQYF. As DNA, the CDR3 is TGCGCCAGCAGCCGAAAGGGAGTAAAGGCCCCAGATACGCAGTATTTT.

This clonotype was detected a few times. The V call is TRBV19, the J call TRBJ2-2, with D possibly being TRBD1 (6 bases). This CDR3 region has 15 residues. The germline V gene has CDR1 LNHDA and CDR2 SQIVND (reference sequence). Trimming removed 5 bases at V and 4 bases at J, with 14 bases between. The CDR3 loop reads CASSAHTGSTGELFF. The CDR3 DNA sequence: TGTGCCAGTAGTGCTCATACAGGGTCCACCGGGGAGCTGTTTTTT.

This clonotype was seen at least ten times. The V and J genes are TRBV7-9 and TRBJ1-5, with D possibly being TRBD1 (5 bases). In germline, CDR1 is SEHNR, CDR2 FQNEAQ (reference sequence). The germline V and J ends were trimmed by 1 base and 8 bases, with 12 bases remaining between them. The CDR3 is 14 amino acids. The CDR3: CASSLEAGREPQHF. DNA of the CDR3: TGTGCCAGCAGCTTAGAGGCAGGGAGGGAGCCCCAGCATTTT.

This clonotype has more than one count but fewer than ten. The CDR3 DNA reads TGCAGTGCTAGAGTGGGGGCCCGATCTCCCCAGCATTTT. It yields the protein CSARVGARSPQHF. This chain joins TRBV20-1 and TRBJ1-5, with a possible D match to TRBD1 (6 bases). The V end lost 1 base, the J end lost 10 bases, and 14 bases lay between the germline ends. CDR3 length: 13 residues. CDR1 is DFQATT and CDR2 is SNEGSKA in the germline V gene (reference sequence).

The V call is TRBV6-2 or TRBV6-3, the J call TRBJ1-5, with D uncertain. V lost 4 bases and J lost 6, with 13 bases in between. This CDR3 is 14 amino acids long. Germline V gene lookup returns CDR1 MNHEY and CDR2 SVGEGT. The DNA of the CDR3 is TGTGCCAGCAGTTTCTCCCCCCGGGGTCAGCCCCAGCATTTT. Translated, it gives CASSFSPRGQPQHF.

The V and J genes are TRBV3-1 and TRBJ2-7, with a tentative D call TRBD1 (6 bases). The CDR3 spans 15 residues. The V gene lost 1 base and the J gene lost 4 bases, with 14 bases spanning the gap. The germline gives CDR1 LGHDT, CDR2 YNNKEL (reference sequence). CDR3 sequence: CASSQGPRGIYEQYF. The CDR3 DNA follows: TGTGCCAGCAGCCAAGGTCCTAGGGGGATTTACGAGCAGTACTTC.

In its sample, this clonotype was seen a few times. This sequence joins TRBV6-2 or TRBV6-3 and TRBJ2-3, with D unclear. The CDR3 covers 15 residues. The germline V and J ends were trimmed by 3 bases and 0 bases, with 10 bases remaining between them. Germline-derived CDR1 and CDR2 are MNHEY and SVGEGT. In DNA form, the CDR3 reads TGTGCCAGCAGTTATTTGGGCCGGAGCACAGATACGCAGTATTTT. This encodes CASSYLGRSTDTQYF.

This clonotype was counted at least ten times. The rearrangement links TRBV4-1 to TRBJ1-5, with no clear D. The CDR3 spans 15 residues. CDR1 and CDR2 from the germline V gene are MGHRA and YSYEKL. Deletions cut 2 bases from V and 6 bases from J, with 14 bases between. This chain's CDR3 is CASSQRSKKGQPQHF. CDR3 bases: TGCGCCAGCAGCCAAAGATCCAAGAAAGGTCAGCCCCAGCATTTT.

This clonotype was seen a few times. This chain connects TRBV20-1 to TRBJ1-1; D is uncertain. Trimming pared 1 base from V and 4 bases from J, leaving 4 bases between. This CDR3 spans 11 amino acids. Germline V CDR1 and CDR2: DFQATT, SNEGSKA (reference sequence). In nucleotides, the CDR3 is TGCAGTGCTAGAGGGGGCACTGAAGCTTTCTTT. This sequence encodes CSARGGTEAFF.

This clonotype was seen ten or more times. The chain is built from TRBV5-1 and TRBJ2-2; D remains unclear. With 0 bases removed from V and 13 bases from J, the gap between germline ends came to 13 bases. This CDR3 has 13 amino acids. Germline V gives CDR1 SGHRS, CDR2 YFSETQ. CDR3 sequence: CASSLEIGVGLFF. The CDR3 DNA is TGCGCCAGCAGCTTGGAAATTGGCGTGGGGCTGTTTTTT.

The sample holds many counts of this clonotype. The V and J genes are TRBV7-2 and TRBJ2-7; D is possibly TRBD1 (5 bases). CDR3 length: 13 amino acids. The V and J ends lost 1 base and 6 bases respectively, with 10 bases between them. Germline CDR1 and CDR2: SGHTA and FQGNSA. The CDR3 nucleotides are TGTGCCAGCAGCTTAGAGCAGGGTCGCGAGCAGTACTTC. Residues: CASSLEQGREQYF.

Only a few counts were recorded for this clonotype. The V gene is TRBV28, the J gene TRBJ1-5, with D maybe TRBD1 (5 bases). Germline values: CDR1 MDHEN, CDR2 SYDVKM. V was cut by 6 bases and J by 4 bases, with 13 bases left in between. This CDR3 is 14 amino acids long. For the CDR3, the DNA is TGTGCCAGCAGACCCGGGACCGCTAATCAGCCCCAGCATTTT. This translates into CASRPGTANQPQHF. Full variable domain (rest looked up from reference TRBV28 and TRBJ1-5): DVKVTQSSRYLVKRTGEKVFLECVQDMDHENMFWYRQDPGLGLRLIYFSYDVKMKEKGDIPEGYSVSREKKERFSLILESASTNQTSMYLCASRPGTANQPQHFGDGTRLSIL.

This clonotype was seen at least ten times. The gene calls are TRBV5-4 and TRBJ2-3; 8 nucleotides line up with TRBD2. Trimming removed 2 bases from V and 0 bases from J; junction bases left unmatched: 5. The CDR3 loop spans 16 amino acids. Germline CDR1 reads SGHNT; CDR2 reads YYREEE (reference sequence). The CDR3 DNA follows: TGTGCCAGCAGCTTTGATAGCGGGATTAGCACAGATACGCAGTATTTT. This translates into CASSFDSGISTDTQYF.

J is TRBJ2-1 and V is TRBV12-3 or TRBV12-4; 7 bases are shared with TRBD2. Germline trimming cut 6 bases from V and 10 bases from J; bases unmatched to any gene: 3. The CDR3 sequence is 11 residues long. CDR3 region: CASRRTREQFF. The CDR3 DNA reads as TGTGCCAGCAGGCGGACTAGAGAGCAGTTCTTC.

This clonotype was picked up many times. The chain recombines TRBV28 with TRBJ2-5; D is perhaps TRBD1 (6 bases). Between the trimmed V and J ends, which lost 5 bases and 4 bases, there was a span of 11 bases. This CDR3 region has 13 residues. The germline CDR1 and CDR2 sequences are MDHEN and SYDVKM. In nucleotides, the CDR3 is TGTGCCAGCAGTCAGGGGTCAACAGAGACCCAGTACTTC. This encodes CASSQGSTETQYF.